The next 2 T cell receptor beta chains were all read from a single sample in a study of tumor-infiltrating lymphocytes in localized non-small cell lung cancer. Repertoires were generated with immunoSEQ multiplex PCR, while TCRdb's copy carries only in-frame clones and drops some. The data hold tens of thousands of clones, with approximately 59% observed a single time. The specimen sequenced was lung tumor tissue. The receptors originated from a human donor with non-small cell lung cancer.

The chain is built from TRBV18 and TRBJ1-5, with unresolved D. This CDR3 is 15 amino acids long. Germline V gene data show CDR1 as KGHSH and CDR2 as LQKENI. V dropped 4 bases and J dropped 6 bases, with 16 bases sitting between them. The CDR3 region is CASSREQTDGQPQHF. In nucleotides, the CDR3 is TGTGCCAGCTCACGAGAGCAAACGGACGGTCAGCCCCAGCATTTT.

The chain couples TRBV28 to TRBJ2-3, with D unresolved. The CDR3 spans 16 residues. V lost 7 bases, J lost 0 bases, and 17 bases lay in between. Germline lookup yields CDR1 MDHEN and CDR2 SYDVKM. The CDR3 protein is CASTSRRDPSTDTQYF. DNA for the CDR3: TGTGCCAGCACCTCGAGGCGAGACCCTAGCACAGATACGCAGTATTTT.